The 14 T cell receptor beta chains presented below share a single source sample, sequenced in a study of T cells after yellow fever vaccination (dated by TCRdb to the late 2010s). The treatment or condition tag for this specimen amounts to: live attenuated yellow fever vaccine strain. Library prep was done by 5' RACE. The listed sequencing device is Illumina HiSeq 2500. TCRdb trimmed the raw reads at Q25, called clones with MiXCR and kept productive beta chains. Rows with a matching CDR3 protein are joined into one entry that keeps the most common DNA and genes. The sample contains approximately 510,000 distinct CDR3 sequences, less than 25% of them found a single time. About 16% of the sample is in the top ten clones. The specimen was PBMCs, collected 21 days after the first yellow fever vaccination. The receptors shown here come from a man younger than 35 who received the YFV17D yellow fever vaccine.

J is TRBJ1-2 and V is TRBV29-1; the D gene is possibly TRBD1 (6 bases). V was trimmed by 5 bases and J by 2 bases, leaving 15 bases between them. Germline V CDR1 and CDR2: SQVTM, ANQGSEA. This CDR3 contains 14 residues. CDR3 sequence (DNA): TGCAGCGTTCATACAGGGAGAACGAACTATGGCTACACCTTC. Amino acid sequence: CSVHTGRTNYGYTF.

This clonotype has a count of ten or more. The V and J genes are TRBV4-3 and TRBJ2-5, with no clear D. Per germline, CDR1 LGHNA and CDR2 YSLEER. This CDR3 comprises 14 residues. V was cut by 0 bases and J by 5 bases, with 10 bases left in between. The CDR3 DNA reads TGCGCCAGCAGCCAAGAGTTCGCACCGGAGACCCAGTACTTC. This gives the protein CASSQEFAPETQYF.

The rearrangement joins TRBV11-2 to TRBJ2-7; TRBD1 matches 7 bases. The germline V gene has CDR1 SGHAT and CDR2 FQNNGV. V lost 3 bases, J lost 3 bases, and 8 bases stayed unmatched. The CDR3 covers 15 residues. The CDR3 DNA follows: TGTGCCAGCAGCTTCGATACAGGGGTAGTCTACGAGCAGTACTTC. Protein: CASSFDTGVVYEQYF.

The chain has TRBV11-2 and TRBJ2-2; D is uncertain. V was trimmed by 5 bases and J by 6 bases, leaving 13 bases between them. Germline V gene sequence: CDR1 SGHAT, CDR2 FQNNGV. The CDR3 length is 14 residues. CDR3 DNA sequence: TGTGCCAGCAGCGCCGCCGAGACTCCCGGGGAGCTGTTTTTT. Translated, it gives CASSAAETPGELFF. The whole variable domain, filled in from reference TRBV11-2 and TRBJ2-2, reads EAGVAQSPRYKIIEKRQSVAFWCNPISGHATLYWYQQILGQGPKLLIQFQNNGVVDDSQLPKDRFSAERLKGVDSTLKIQPAKLEDSAVYLCASSAAETPGELFFGEGSRLTVL.

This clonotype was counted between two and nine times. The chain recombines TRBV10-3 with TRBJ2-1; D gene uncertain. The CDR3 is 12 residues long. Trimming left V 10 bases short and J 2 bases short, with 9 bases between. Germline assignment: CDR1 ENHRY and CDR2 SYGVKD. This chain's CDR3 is CASGPAYNEQFF. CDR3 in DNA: TGTGCCAGCGGACCGGCCTACAATGAGCAGTTCTTC.

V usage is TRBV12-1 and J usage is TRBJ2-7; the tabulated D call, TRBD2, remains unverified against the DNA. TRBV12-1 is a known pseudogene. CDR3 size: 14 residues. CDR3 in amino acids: CARSPGPRSYEQYF. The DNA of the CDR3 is TGTGCCAGGAGCCCTGGGCCCCGGTCCTACGAGCAGTACTTC.

CDR3 residues: CASSLRGYGELFF. CDR3 DNA sequence: TGTGCCAGCAGTTTACGGGGCTATGGGGAGCTGTTTTTT. The V call is TRBV12-3 or TRBV12-4, the J call TRBJ2-2; D is possibly TRBD1 or TRBD2 (5 bases each). Trimming took 2 bases from V and 8 from J, leaving 9 bases between them. CDR3 length: 13 amino acids.

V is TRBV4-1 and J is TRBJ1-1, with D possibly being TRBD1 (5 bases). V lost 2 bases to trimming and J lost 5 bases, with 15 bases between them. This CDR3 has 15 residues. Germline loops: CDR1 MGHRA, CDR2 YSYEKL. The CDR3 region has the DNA TGCGCCAGCAGCCAAAGTGGGGAACGGGGGACTGAAGCTTTCTTT. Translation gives CASSQSGERGTEAFF.

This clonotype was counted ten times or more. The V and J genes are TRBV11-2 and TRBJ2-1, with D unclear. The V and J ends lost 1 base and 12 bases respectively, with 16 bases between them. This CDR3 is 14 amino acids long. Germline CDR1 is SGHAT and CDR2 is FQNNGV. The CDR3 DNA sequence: TGTGCCAGCAGCTTAGGAGACTTCACCTCCGGGCAGTTCTTC. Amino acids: CASSLGDFTSGQFF.

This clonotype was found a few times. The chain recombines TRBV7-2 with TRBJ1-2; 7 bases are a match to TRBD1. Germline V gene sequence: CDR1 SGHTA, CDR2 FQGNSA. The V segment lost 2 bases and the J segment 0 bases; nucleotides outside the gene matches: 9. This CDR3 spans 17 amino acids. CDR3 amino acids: CASSLNRGRVANYGYTF. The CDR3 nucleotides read TGTGCCAGCAGCTTAAACAGGGGAAGAGTTGCTAACTATGGCTACACCTTC.

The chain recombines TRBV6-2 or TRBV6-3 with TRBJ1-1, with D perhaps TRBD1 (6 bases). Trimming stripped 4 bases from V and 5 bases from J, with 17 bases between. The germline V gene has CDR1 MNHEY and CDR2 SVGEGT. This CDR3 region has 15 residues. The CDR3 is CASSSSRGWITEAFF. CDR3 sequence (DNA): TGTGCCAGCAGTTCCTCCAGGGGTTGGATTACTGAAGCTTTCTTT.

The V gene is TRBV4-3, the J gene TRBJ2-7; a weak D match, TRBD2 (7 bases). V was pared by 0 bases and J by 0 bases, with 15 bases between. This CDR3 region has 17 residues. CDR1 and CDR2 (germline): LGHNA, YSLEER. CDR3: CASSQEGGAGYSYEQYF. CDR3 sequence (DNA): TGCGCCAGCAGCCAAGAGGGGGGGGCCGGGTACTCCTACGAGCAGTACTTC.

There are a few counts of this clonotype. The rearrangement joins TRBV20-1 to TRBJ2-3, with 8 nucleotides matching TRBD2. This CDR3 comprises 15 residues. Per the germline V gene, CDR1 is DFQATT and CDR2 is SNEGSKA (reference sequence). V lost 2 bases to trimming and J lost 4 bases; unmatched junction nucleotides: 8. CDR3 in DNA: TGCAGTGCTAGATCAGGACTAGCTCCGGCAGATACGCAGTATTTT. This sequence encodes CSARSGLAPADTQYF.

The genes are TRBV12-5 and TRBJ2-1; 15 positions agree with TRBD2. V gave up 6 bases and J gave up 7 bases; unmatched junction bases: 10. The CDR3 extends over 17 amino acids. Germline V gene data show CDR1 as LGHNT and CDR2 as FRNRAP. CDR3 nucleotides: TGTGCTAGTGGCGGACTAGCGGGGGGGCGGAGGGGAAATGAGCAGTTCTTC. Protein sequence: CASGGLAGGRRGNEQFF.